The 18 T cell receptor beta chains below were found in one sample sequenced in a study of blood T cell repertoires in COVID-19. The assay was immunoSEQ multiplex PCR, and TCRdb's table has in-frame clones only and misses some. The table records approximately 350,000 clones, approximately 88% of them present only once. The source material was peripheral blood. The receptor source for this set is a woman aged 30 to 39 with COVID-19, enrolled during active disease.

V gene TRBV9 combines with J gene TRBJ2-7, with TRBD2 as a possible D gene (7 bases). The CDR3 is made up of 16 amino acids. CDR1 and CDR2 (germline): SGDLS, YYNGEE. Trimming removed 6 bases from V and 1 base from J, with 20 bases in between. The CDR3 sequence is CASNRGGRAWSYEQYV. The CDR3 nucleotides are TGTGCCAGCAACAGAGGGGGGAGGGCCTGGTCCTACGAGCAGTACGTC.

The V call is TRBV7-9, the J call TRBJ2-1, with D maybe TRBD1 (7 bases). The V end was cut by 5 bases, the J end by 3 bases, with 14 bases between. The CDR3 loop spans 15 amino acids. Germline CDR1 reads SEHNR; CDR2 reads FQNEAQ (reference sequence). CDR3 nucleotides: TGTGCCAGCAGCAGGGGGGACAGAAACTACAATGAGCAGTTCTTC. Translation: CASSRGDRNYNEQFF.

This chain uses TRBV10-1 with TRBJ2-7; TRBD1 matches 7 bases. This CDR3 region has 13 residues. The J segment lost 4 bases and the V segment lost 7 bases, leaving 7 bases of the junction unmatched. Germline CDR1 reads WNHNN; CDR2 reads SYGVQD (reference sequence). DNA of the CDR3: TGCGCCAGCACGGACAGGTGGGAGTACGAGCAGTACGTC. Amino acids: CASTDRWEYEQYV.

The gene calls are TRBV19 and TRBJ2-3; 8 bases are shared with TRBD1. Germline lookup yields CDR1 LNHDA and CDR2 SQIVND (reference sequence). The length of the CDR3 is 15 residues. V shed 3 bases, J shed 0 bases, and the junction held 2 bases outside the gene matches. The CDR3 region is CASSITGGSTDTQYF. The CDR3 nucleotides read TGTGCCAGTAGTATTACAGGGGGGAGCACAGATACGCAGTATTTT.

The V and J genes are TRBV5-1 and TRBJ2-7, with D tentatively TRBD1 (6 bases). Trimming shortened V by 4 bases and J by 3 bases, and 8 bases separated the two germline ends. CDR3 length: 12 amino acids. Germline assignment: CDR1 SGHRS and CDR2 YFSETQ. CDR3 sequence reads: CASSGTNYEQYF. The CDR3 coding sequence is TGCGCCAGCAGCGGGACAAACTACGAGCAGTACTTC. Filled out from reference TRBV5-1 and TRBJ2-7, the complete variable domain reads KAGVTQTPRYLIKTRGQQVTLSCSPISGHRSVSWYQQTPGQGLQFLFEYFSETQRNKGNFPGRFSGRQFSNSRSEMNVSTLELGDSALYLCASSGTNYEQYFGPGTRLTVT.

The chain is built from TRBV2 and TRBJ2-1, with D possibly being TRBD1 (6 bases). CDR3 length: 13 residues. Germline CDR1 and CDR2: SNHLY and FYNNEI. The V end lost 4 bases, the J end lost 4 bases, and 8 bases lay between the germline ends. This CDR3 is CASSARGYNEQFF. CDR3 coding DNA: TGTGCCAGCAGTGCCAGGGGTTACAATGAGCAGTTCTTC.

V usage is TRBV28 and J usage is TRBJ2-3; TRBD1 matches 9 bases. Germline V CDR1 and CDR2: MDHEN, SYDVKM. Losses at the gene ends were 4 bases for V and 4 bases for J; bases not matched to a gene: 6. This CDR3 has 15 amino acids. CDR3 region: CASSYGGTGPDTQYF. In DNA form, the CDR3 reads TGTGCCAGCAGTTACGGGGGGACAGGGCCAGATACGCAGTATTTT.

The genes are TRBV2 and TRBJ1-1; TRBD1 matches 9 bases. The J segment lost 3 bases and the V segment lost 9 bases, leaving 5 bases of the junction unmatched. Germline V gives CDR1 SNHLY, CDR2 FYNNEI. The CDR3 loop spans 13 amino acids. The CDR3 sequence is CARTRDRDTEAFF. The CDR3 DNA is TGTGCCAGGACCCGGGACAGGGACACTGAAGCTTTCTTT.

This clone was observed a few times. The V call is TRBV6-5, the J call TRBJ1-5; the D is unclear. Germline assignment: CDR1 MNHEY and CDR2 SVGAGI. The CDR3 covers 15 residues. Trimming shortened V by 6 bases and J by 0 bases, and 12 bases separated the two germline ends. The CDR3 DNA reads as TGTGCCAGCAGCCTAACCCGGGGTAGCAATCAGCCCCAGCATTTT. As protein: CASSLTRGSNQPQHF.

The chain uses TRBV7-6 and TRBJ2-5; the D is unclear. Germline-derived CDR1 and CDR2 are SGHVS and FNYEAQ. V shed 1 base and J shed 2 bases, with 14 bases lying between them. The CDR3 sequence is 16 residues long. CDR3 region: CASSLVAPNSQETQYF. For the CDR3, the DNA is TGTGCCAGCAGCTTAGTTGCCCCCAACTCACAAGAGACCCAGTACTTC.

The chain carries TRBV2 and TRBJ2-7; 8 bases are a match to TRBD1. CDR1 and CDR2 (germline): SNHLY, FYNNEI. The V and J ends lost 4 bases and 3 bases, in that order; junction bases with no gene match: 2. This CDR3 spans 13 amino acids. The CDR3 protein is CASSGGTGYEQYV. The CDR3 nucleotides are TGTGCCAGCAGTGGCGGGACAGGCTACGAGCAGTACGTC.

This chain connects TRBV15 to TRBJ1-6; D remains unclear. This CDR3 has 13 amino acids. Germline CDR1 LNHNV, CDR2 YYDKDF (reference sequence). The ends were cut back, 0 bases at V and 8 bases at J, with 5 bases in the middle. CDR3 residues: CATSREEDSPLHF. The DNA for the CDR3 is TGTGCCACCAGCAGAGAGGAGGATTCACCCCTCCACTTT.

The CDR3 here is CASSTREDRRQETQYF. The CDR3 DNA is TGTGCCAGCAGCACCAGGGAAGATAGGCGGCAAGAGACCCAGTACTTC. This chain uses TRBV11-3 with TRBJ2-5; D is perhaps TRBD1 (5 bases). CDR1 is SGHNT, CDR2 YENEEA, per germline. CDR3 length: 16 residues. V lost 5 bases to trimming and J lost 2 bases, with 18 bases between them.

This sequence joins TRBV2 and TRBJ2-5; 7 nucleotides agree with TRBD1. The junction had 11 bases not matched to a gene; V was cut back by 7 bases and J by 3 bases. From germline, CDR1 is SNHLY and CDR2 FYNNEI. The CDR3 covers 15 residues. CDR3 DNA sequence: TGTGCCAGCACCTATTGGGACAGATCTAAAGAGACCCAGTACTTC. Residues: CASTYWDRSKETQYF.

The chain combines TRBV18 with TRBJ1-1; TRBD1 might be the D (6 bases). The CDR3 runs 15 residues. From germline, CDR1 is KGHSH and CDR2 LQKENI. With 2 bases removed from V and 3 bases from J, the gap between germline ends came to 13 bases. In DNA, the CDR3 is TGTGCCAGCTCACCAAATCAGGGGAGGGACACTGAAGCTTTCTTT. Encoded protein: CASSPNQGRDTEAFF.

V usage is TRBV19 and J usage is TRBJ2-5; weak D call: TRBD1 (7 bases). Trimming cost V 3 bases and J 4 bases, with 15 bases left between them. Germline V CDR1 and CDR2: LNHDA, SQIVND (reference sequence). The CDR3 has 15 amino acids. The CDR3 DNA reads TGTGCCAGTAGTATTGGGCAGGGGGGTGGAGAGACCCAGTACTTC. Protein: CASSIGQGGGETQYF. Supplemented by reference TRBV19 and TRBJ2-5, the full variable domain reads DGGITQSPKYLFRKEGQNVTLSCEQNLNHDAMYWYRQDPGQGLRLIYYSQIVNDFQKGDIAEGYSVSREKKESFPLTVTSAQKNPTAFYLCASSIGQGGGETQYFGPGTRLLVL.

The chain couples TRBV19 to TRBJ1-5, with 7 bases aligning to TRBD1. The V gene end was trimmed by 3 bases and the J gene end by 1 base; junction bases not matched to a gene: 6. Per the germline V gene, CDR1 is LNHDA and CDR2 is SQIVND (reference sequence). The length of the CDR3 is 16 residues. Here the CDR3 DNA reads TGTGCCAGTAGTATTTACAGGGGTCAAAGCAATCAGCCCCAGCATTTT. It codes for CASSIYRGQSNQPQHF. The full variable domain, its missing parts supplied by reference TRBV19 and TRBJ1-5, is DGGITQSPKYLFRKEGQNVTLSCEQNLNHDAMYWYRQDPGQGLRLIYYSQIVNDFQKGDIAEGYSVSREKKESFPLTVTSAQKNPTAFYLCASSIYRGQSNQPQHFGDGTRLSIL.

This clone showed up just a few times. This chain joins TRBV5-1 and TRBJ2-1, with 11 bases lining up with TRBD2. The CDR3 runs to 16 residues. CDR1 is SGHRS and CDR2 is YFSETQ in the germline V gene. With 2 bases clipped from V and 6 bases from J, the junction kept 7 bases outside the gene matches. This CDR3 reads CASSLPGLAVVNEQFF. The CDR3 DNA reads TGCGCCAGCAGCTTACCGGGACTAGCGGTCGTCAATGAGCAGTTCTTC.